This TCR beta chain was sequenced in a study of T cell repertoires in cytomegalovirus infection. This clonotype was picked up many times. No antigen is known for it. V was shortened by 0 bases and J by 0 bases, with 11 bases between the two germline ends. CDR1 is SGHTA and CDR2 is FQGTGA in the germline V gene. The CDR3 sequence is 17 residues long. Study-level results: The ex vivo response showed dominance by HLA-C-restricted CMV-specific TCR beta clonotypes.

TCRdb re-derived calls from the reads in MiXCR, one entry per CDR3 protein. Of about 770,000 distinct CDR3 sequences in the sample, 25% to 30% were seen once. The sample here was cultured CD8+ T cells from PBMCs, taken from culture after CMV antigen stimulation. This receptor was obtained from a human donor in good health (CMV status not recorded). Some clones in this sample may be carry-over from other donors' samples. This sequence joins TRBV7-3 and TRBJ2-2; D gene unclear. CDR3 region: CASSLTSYNANTGELFF. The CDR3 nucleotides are TGTGCCAGCAGCTTAACCAGTTACAACGCGAACACCGGGGAGCTGTTTTTT.